The present T cell receptor beta chain was sequenced within a study of lymphopenia after photon versus proton radiotherapy. The method was immunoSEQ multiplex PCR; TCRdb's version includes in-frame clones alone and lacks a portion of them. Here the sample spans more than 30,000 clones, about 83% being singletons. After removal of 8 bases from V and 0 bases from J, the junction contained 10 bases not matched to a gene. This CDR3 region has 16 residues. The germline gives CDR1 SGHRS, CDR2 YFSETQ. The rearrangement joins TRBV5-1 to TRBJ2-1, with 8 nucleotides matching TRBD2. This TCR came from a middle-aged man with gastric cancer. The material sequenced was peripheral blood, taken from a patient treated with photon-based radiotherapy. The CDR3 here is CASTGSGTSSYNEQFF. CDR3 DNA sequence: TGCGCCAGTACGGGGTCCGGGACTAGCTCCTACAATGAGCAGTTCTTC.